This note documents a single TCR beta chain sequence. The same CDR3 also results from other DNA sequences found in this sample. The source of the sample is a study of blood T cell repertoires in COVID-19. Whole-study context: Both acute and convalescent COVID-19 samples were obtained from the United States, Italy and Spain.

Trimming cost V 2 bases and J 5 bases; bases outside gene matches: 8. Germline CDR1 reads SGHTA; CDR2 reads FQGTGA. The CDR3 is made up of 19 amino acids. Authors' data handling: Estimates of nucleated cell counts were drawn from the amplification of reference gene primers. The data were produced by immunoSEQ multiplex PCR, yet TCRdb's version contains in-frame clones alone and is incomplete. The V and J calls and clone size are taken from that table; D and trimming were inferred from the DNA. The sample includes 50,000 to 55,000 clones, about nine tenths of them seen just once. Sequenced sample: peripheral blood. The V call is TRBV7-3, the J call TRBJ2-2, with 16 bases fitting TRBD2. The TCR sequence derives from a man older than 75 with acute or convalescent COVID-19. CDR3 sequence (DNA): TGTGCCAGCAGCTTATTGCCGGGACTAGCGGGGGGGCGGACCGGGGAGCTGTTTTTT. Encoded protein: CASSLLPGLAGGRTGELFF.